Listed below are T cell receptor beta chains from one sample, sequenced in a study of T cell responses to AZD1222 COVID-19 vaccine. Method: immunoSEQ multiplex PCR; TCRdb's copy keeps in-frame clones and lacks some. The data hold fewer than 200,000 clones, with roughly nine tenths observed a single time. Source: peripheral blood, taken on day 0 of AZD1222 vaccination. The receptors were gathered from an adult in good health. CDR3s include the opening cysteine and the closing phenylalanine or tryptophan. A D gene is named only where the DNA matches it firmly. Some rows have no size entry. The others give once, few or many, or a class for an expanded clone.

v_gene	j_gene	abundance	d_gene	CDR3nt	CDR3aa
TRBV7-9	TRBJ1-1	.	.	TGTGCCAGCAGCTTAGCGTTGGGGGTGTGGACTGAAGCTTTCTTT	CASSLALGVWTEAFF
TRBV27	TRBJ1-5	.	.	TGTGCCAGCAGTTTAATGGGGAGCAATCAGCCCCAGCATTTT	CASSLMGSNQPQHF
TRBV6-6	TRBJ1-6	.	.	TGTGCCAGCAGGCCGTCGGGGAGCTCCTATAATTCACCCCTCCACTTT	CASRPSGSSYNSPLHF
TRBV11-3	TRBJ2-3	once	.	TGTGCCAGCAGCTCCCGTGAAGGAATCGATACGCAGTATTTT	CASSSREGIDTQYF
TRBV11-3	TRBJ2-2	.	.	TGTGCCAGCAGCCGACAGAACACCGGGGAGCTGTTTTTT	CASSRQNTGELFF
TRBV15	TRBJ2-2	.	.	TGTGCCACCAGCACGAACAGGGTCAACACCGGGGAGCTGTTTTTT	CATSTNRVNTGELFF
TRBV5-5	TRBJ1-6	.	.	TGTGCCAGCAGCTCCTCCAGGGTTAATTCACCCCTCCACTTT	CASSSSRVNSPLHF
TRBV7-6	TRBJ1-6	.	.	TGTGCCAGCAGCCGACGGGACGGGATCCGGAATTCACCCCTCCACTTT	CASSRRDGIRNSPLHF
TRBV5-6	TRBJ2-4	.	TRBD1	TGTGCCAGCAGCTTGGTAGGAGGGACAGGAAAAAACATTCAGTACTTC	CASSLVGGTGKNIQYF
TRBV2	TRBJ1-1	.	.	TGTGCCAGCTGGGAGGGCACTGAAGCTTTCTTT	CASWEGTEAFF
TRBV7-2	TRBJ2-2	.	.	TGTGCCAGCAGCCCCCGGGACTTCTACGGGGAGCTGTTTTTT	CASSPRDFYGELFF
TRBV19	TRBJ1-1	.	.	TGTGCCAGTAGTATAACCGACTTAGAGGCCACTGAAGCTTTCTTT	CASSITDLEATEAFF
TRBV11-2	TRBJ1-1	.	TRBD1	TGTGCCAGCAGCTTAGGGACAGGGGGCTTCACTGAAGCTTTCTTT	CASSLGTGGFTEAFF
TRBV7-2	TRBJ1-2	.	.	TGTGCCAGCAGCTTAGGAGTCAGCTGGTATGGCTACACCTTC	CASSLGVSWYGYTF
TRBV5-1	TRBJ2-2	.	.	TGCGCCAGCAGCTTTAGCCCGAACACCGGGGAGCTGTTTTTT	CASSFSPNTGELFF
TRBV9	TRBJ2-2	.	TRBD1	TGTGCCAGCAGCGTAGGAGCGACAGGGGGATTATCCGGGGAGCTGTTTTTT	CASSVGATGGLSGELFF
TRBV7-9	TRBJ1-2	.	TRBD1	TGTGCCAGCAGCTTAGCCACGGTGGACAGGGAAGGATGGAGCTATGGCTACACCTTC	CASSLATVDREGWSYGYTF
TRBV7-3	TRBJ2-1	.	.	TGTGCCAGCTCTTCGGGAAGGTCCAATGAGCAGTTCTTC	CASSSGRSNEQFF
TRBV28	TRBJ2-7	.	TRBD1	TGTGCCAGCGCGGTGGGGACAGAACCCTACGAGCAGTACTTC	CASAVGTEPYEQYF
TRBV10-3	TRBJ2-1	.	.	TGTGCCATCAGTGATTTGACGGGAGCAATAAATGAGCAGTTCTTC	CAISDLTGAINEQFF
TRBV19	TRBJ2-3	.	TRBD1	TGTGCCAGTAGTTCAGGACAGGGTCCTCAATATTTT	CASSSGQGPQYF
TRBV5-6	TRBJ1-4	.	.	TGTGCCAGCAGCTTGGGTCGCAGGGGCCTTAGTGAAAAACTGTTTTTT	CASSLGRRGLSEKLFF
TRBV11-2	TRBJ2-7	.	.	TGTGCCAGCAGCTTAGACGGTCCCTACGAGCAGTACTTC	CASSLDGPYEQYF
TRBV24-1	TRBJ2-2	.	.	TGTGCCACCAGTGATGTGGGACTTCCGAGCACCGGGGAGCTGTTTTTT	CATSDVGLPSTGELFF
TRBV6-1	TRBJ2-6	.	.	TGTGCCAGCAGTGAAGCTAGGACATTTCGGACCGGGGCCAACGTCCTGACTTTC	CASSEARTFRTGANVLTF
TRBV30	TRBJ2-2	.	.	TGTGCCTGGACGGGACCGCTCACCGGGGAGCTGTTTTTT	CAWTGPLTGELFF
TRBV25-1	TRBJ2-2	.	.	TGTGCCAGCACGGGAAAAGGGACTACCGGGGAGCTGTTTTTT	CASTGKGTTGELFF
TRBV3-1/TRBV3-2	TRBJ1-1	.	TRBD1	TGTGCCAGCAGCCGGCGGGACAGGAACACTGAAGCTTTCTTT	CASSRRDRNTEAFF
TRBV4-1	TRBJ1-5	.	.	TGCGCCAGCAGCCATCGCAGTTTTTCTCGGGGCCCTAATCAGCCCCAGCATTTT	CASSHRSFSRGPNQPQHF
TRBV15	TRBJ2-1	few	.	TGTGCCACCAGCAGAGCAGTTACCAGACCCAACAATGAGCAGTTCTTC	CATSRAVTRPNNEQFF
TRBV18	TRBJ2-2	.	.	TGTGCCAGCTCGGTCGATAACACCGGGGAGCTGTTTTTT	CASSVDNTGELFF
TRBV7-8	TRBJ2-7	.	.	TGTGCCAGCAGCGCCCTCGGGGGGCGGGAAGAATACGAGCAGTACTTC	CASSALGGREEYEQYF
TRBV19	TRBJ1-4	.	.	TGTGCCAGTAGTATTCGAGGCGTAGAAGAAAAACTGTTTTTT	CASSIRGVEEKLFF
TRBV27	TRBJ2-7	.	.	TGTGCCAGCAGTAGGGGGTTGAAGCAGTACTTC	CASSRGLKQYF
TRBV7-8	TRBJ1-5	.	.	TGTGCCAGCGGGCACCTCGACGGACGCAATCAGCCCCAGCATTTT	CASGHLDGRNQPQHF
TRBV15	TRBJ1-1	few	.	TGTGCCACCAGCAGAGGGGGGGCGATGAACACTGAAGCTTTCTTT	CATSRGGAMNTEAFF
TRBV18	TRBJ1-1	.	TRBD1	TGTGCCAGCTCGAGGACAGGGGAGAACACTGAAGCTTTCTTT	CASSRTGENTEAFF
TRBV30	TRBJ1-1	.	.	TGTGCCTGGAGTGTCTGGGGGACGGGTGAAGCTTTCTTT	CAWSVWGTGEAFF
TRBV3-1/TRBV3-2	TRBJ1-1	.	TRBD1	TGTGCCAGCAGCCAAGGAAGTTCACAGGGGGGGGGAAACACTGAAGCTTTCTTT	CASSQGSSQGGGNTEAFF
TRBV5-6	TRBJ1-1	.	.	TGTGCCAGCAGCTTAAACAGAGGATCTTCAGCCGGACAAGCTTTCTTT	CASSLNRGSSAGQAFF
TRBV19	TRBJ1-4	.	.	TGTGCCAGTAGTATAGAAGTCCGGGGTAATGAAAAACTGTTTTTT	CASSIEVRGNEKLFF
TRBV28	TRBJ1-2	.	.	TGTGCCAGCAGTTTATCCAGGGGCAGCTATGGCTACACCTTC	CASSLSRGSYGYTF
TRBV7-9	TRBJ2-5	once	.	TGTGCCAGCAGCCGACCACTCCAACAGGGTATCCCAGAGACCCAGTACTTC	CASSRPLQQGIPETQYF
TRBV10-3	TRBJ2-7	.	.	TGTGCCATCAGTGATCTACTTAGGGAGCAGTACTTC	CAISDLLREQYF
TRBV7-9	TRBJ2-7	.	TRBD1	TGTGCCAGCAGTTTCGGGACAGCCTCCTACGAGCAGTACTTC	CASSFGTASYEQYF
TRBV28	TRBJ2-3	.	TRBD1	TGTGCCAGCAGAGGGGGCTTCTCCACAGATACGCAGTATTTT	CASRGGFSTDTQYF
TRBV5-5	TRBJ1-4	.	.	TGTGCCAGCAGGCCAGACACCGCAACTAATGAAAAACTGTTTTTT	CASRPDTATNEKLFF
TRBV5-1	TRBJ2-3	.	.	TGCGCCAGCAGCTTGGCCGGGCTAAATTCAGATACGCAGTATTTT	CASSLAGLNSDTQYF
TRBV7-8	TRBJ1-5	.	.	TGTGCCAGCAGCCCCGGGGCTTTGGATCAGCCCCAGCATTTT	CASSPGALDQPQHF
TRBV7-8	TRBJ2-7	.	TRBD2	TGTGCCAGCAGCCCTAAAGCGGGAGGGACCTACGAGCAGTACTTC	CASSPKAGGTYEQYF
TRBV18	TRBJ1-1	.	.	TGTGCCAGCTCACGCCACAGGAACACTGAAGCTTTCTTT	CASSRHRNTEAFF
TRBV3-1/TRBV3-2	TRBJ2-7	.	TRBD2	TGTGCCAGCAGCCAACCGGGAGGCCTTTCCTACGAGCAGTACTTC	CASSQPGGLSYEQYF
TRBV5-6	TRBJ1-1	.	.	TGTGCCAGCAGCTTCCGGGGGTCTGAAGCTTTCTTT	CASSFRGSEAFF
TRBV19	TRBJ1-1	.	.	TGTGCCAGTAGTATGTTATATAGTGGGGCTGAAGCTTTCTTT	CASSMLYSGAEAFF
TRBV30	TRBJ2-5	.	.	TGTGCCTGGAGTGTTGGCGGCAGCCAAGAGACCCAGTACTTC	CAWSVGGSQETQYF